The source of this TCR beta chain is a study of T cell responses to AZD1222 COVID-19 vaccine. Study information: Analysis merged second doses at about 4 or about 12 weeks. Study-level findings and limits: Repertoire sampling was restricted to post-peak T cell response timepoints. Clonal diversity may have been underestimated in mostly white British donors.

The germline V gene encodes CDR1 MNHNY and CDR2 SVGAGI (reference sequence). The CDR3 has 12 amino acids. The V segment lost 7 bases and the J segment 9 bases; nucleotides outside the gene matches: 7. Clones were sequenced by immunoSEQ multiplex PCR, and TCRdb holds only the in-frame ones, with some missing. The profile shows 95,000 to 150,000 clones, about 91% of them singletons. On this clone itself: What it binds is unknown.

The sequencing here drew on peripheral blood, taken on day 0 of AZD1222 vaccination. The chain recombines TRBV6-6 with TRBJ2-3; 7 bases line up with TRBD2. The sequence was collected from an adult in good health. CDR3: CASTLPGGTQYF. CDR3 nucleotides: TGTGCCAGCACCCTTCCGGGAGGCACGCAGTATTTT.